A selection of T cell receptor beta chains follows, all from one sample in a study of beta chain features in type 1 diabetes. Generated by immunoSEQ multiplex PCR, the TCRdb table keeps only in-frame clones and is missing some. The repertoire includes some 290,000 clones, approximately 25% of them detected once, and over 0.01% sits in the top ten. The sample comprised naive CD4+ T cells from blood. These receptors were collected from a woman aged 30 to 39 with type 1 diabetes. CDR3s include the opening cysteine and the closing phenylalanine or tryptophan. The D gene is left open where the match is weak. Clone size is shown for a subset of rows, as once, few, many or a class of expanded clone.

j_call d_call v_call clone_size cdr3_aa cdr3_nt
TRBJ2-1 TRBD2 TRBV30 few CAWGTSGSKNEQFF TGTGCCTGGGGCACTAGCGGGAGCAAAAATGAGCAGTTCTTC
TRBJ2-1 TRBD1 TRBV29-1 few CSVVLRDRAIYEQFF TGCAGCGTTGTACTTCGGGACAGGGCGATATATGAGCAGTTCTTC
TRBJ2-2 . TRBV7-2 . CASSLGSTNTGELFF TGTGCCAGCAGCTTAGGAAGCACGAACACCGGGGAGCTGTTTTTT
TRBJ2-4 . TRBV28 few CASRSGVAKNIQYF TGTGCCAGCAGGTCGGGAGTAGCCAAAAACATTCAGTACTTC
TRBJ2-1 TRBD2 TRBV7-3 . CASSSLAGEQFF TGTGCCAGCAGCTCCTTAGCGGGTGAGCAGTTCTTC
TRBJ2-1 TRBD2 TRBV7-6 . CASSLGLAISPTYNEQFF TGTGCCAGCAGCCTTGGACTAGCGATCTCTCCCACCTACAATGAGCAGTTCTTC
TRBJ2-4 . TRBV4-3 . CASSQGGTLDIQYF TGCGCCAGCAGCCAGGGCGGGACCTTAGACATTCAGTACTTC
TRBJ2-1 . TRBV30 few CAGGGAYNEQFF TGTGCCGGAGGGGGGGCCTACAATGAGCAGTTCTTC
TRBJ2-1 TRBD2 TRBV15 . CATGPGGLYNEQFF TGTGCCACCGGGCCGGGAGGGCTCTACAATGAGCAGTTCTTC
TRBJ2-2 . TRBV2 few CASNTGVTGELFF TGTGCCAGCAACACCGGGGTTACCGGGGAGCTGTTTTTT
TRBJ1-5 TRBD1 TRBV15 few CATSRRQGGQPQHF TGTGCCACCAGCAGACGACAGGGAGGTCAGCCCCAGCATTTT
TRBJ1-3 TRBD1 TRBV5-4 . CASSFTGAGNTIYF TGTGCCAGCAGCTTCACAGGGGCTGGAAACACCATATATTTT
TRBJ2-3 TRBD1 TRBV7-9 . CASSLVTGQGGTDTQYF TGTGCCAGCAGCTTAGTTACCGGACAGGGAGGCACAGATACGCAGTATTTT
TRBJ1-1 . TRBV19 few CASSTTPAAEAFF TGTGCCAGTAGTACGACACCGGCCGCTGAAGCTTTCTTT
TRBJ2-3 . TRBV6-5 . CASSRRGSTDTQYF TGTGCCAGCAGCAGGCGGGGCAGCACAGATACGCAGTATTTT
TRBJ1-2 TRBD1 TRBV5-1 few CASSLTGAGGYTF TGCGCCAGCAGCTTGACAGGGGCGGGCGGCTACACCTTC
TRBJ2-3 . TRBV18 . CASSPSRGDTQYF TGTGCCAGCTCACCTTCTAGGGGAGATACGCAGTATTTT
TRBJ1-4 . TRBV7-2 . CASSWGGNGEKLFF TGTGCCAGCAGCTGGGGAGGGAACGGTGAAAAACTGTTTTTT
TRBJ2-1 TRBD2 TRBV29-1 . CSVEGTGGPSNEQFF TGCAGCGTTGAGGGTACGGGAGGGCCTTCCAATGAGCAGTTCTTC
TRBJ1-2 . TRBV9 few CASSVGSSQGGYTF TGTGCCAGCAGCGTAGGGAGCTCCCAGGGAGGCTACACCTTC